This T cell receptor (beta chain) emerged from a study of blood T cell repertoires in COVID-19. The wider study: Donors in the United States, Italy and Spain gave samples during acute or convalescent COVID-19. PBMCs, B-cell-depleted T cells, or T cells provided the cDNA or gDNA that made up the material.

The data were produced by immunoSEQ multiplex PCR, yet TCRdb's version contains in-frame clones alone and is incomplete. The sample holds 150,000 to 200,000 clones, around 80% seen once. Enrolled during active infection, Seattle patients were then followed longitudinally. CDR3 length: 16 residues. Germline V gene sequence: CDR1 MNHEY, CDR2 SMNVEV (reference sequence). Losses at the gene ends were 5 bases for V and 2 bases for J; bases not matched to a gene: 6. The TCR originated in a woman between 65 and 79 years old with COVID-19, enrolled during active disease. The sequenced sample consisted of peripheral blood. The V call is TRBV27, the J call TRBJ2-3, with 11 positions matching TRBD2. The CDR3 DNA sequence: TGTGCCAGCAGTAAAACTAGCGGGGGAACCACAGATACGCAGTATTTT. As protein: CASSKTSGGTTDTQYF.